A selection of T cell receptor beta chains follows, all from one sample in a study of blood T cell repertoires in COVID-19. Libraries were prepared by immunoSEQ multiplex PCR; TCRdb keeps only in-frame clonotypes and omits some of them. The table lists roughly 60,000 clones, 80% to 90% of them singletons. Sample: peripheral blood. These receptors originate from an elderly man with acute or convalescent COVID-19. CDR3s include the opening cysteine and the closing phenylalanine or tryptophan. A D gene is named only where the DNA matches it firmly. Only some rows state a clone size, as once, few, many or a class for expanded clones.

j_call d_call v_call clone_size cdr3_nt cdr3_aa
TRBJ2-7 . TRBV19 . TGTGCCAGTAGTATAGCTGGCACAGGGAACCACGAGCAGTACTTC CASSIAGTGNHEQYF
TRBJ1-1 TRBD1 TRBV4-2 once TGTGCCAGCAGCCAAGATCCCGGACAGGGGTGGACTGAAGCTTTCTTT CASSQDPGQGWTEAFF
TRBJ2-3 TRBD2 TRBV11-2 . TGTGCCAGCAGCGTTAGCGGGGGGCTCGATACGCAGTATTTT CASSVSGGLDTQYF
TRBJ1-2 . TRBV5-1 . TGCGCCAGCAGCTTATTAGGAGTGAGCGGCTACACCTTC CASSLLGVSGYTF
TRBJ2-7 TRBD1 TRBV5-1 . TGCGCCAGCAGCTTGACCCGGACAGGTCTGTACGAGCAGTACTTC CASSLTRTGLYEQYF
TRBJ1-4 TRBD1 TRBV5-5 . TGTGCCAGCAGCCGCTCGACAGGGGGGACTAATGAAAAACTGTTTTTT CASSRSTGGTNEKLFF
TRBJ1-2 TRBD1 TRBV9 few TGTGCCAGCAGCCCAGACAGGGCGGAGAACTATGGCTACACCTTC CASSPDRAENYGYTF
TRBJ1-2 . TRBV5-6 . TGTGCCAGCAGCTACAATAAAGTCTACACCTTC CASSYNKVYTF
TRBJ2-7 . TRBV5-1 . TGCGCCAGCGCAGAACCGGCGGGCGAGCAGTACTTC CASAEPAGEQYF
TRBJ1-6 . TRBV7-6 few TGTGCCAGCAGCTTAGAGTCAGGGAATAATTCACCCCTCCACTTT CASSLESGNNSPLHF
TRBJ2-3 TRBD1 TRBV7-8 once TGTGCCAGCAGGATCAGGGGGTTCACAGATACGCAGTATTTT CASRIRGFTDTQYF
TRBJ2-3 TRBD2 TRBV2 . TGTGCCAGCAGTCGACTAGCTACCACAGATACGCAGTATTTT CASSRLATTDTQYF
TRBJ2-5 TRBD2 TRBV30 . TGTGCCTGGAGTAGGGCTAGCGGGGTACAAGAGACCCAGTACTTC CAWSRASGVQETQYF
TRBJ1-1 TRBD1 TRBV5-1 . TGCGCCAGCAGCTTGGTGGGGGGAAGAACCGGGACAGGGCTTGACACTGAAGCTTTCTTT CASSLVGGRTGTGLDTEAFF
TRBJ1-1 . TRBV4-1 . TGCGCCAGCAGCCCGCAGACAGCCAACACTGAAGCTTTCTTT CASSPQTANTEAFF
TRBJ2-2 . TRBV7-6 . TGTGCCAGCAGCTTAGTGCCGGGAGCGAACACCGGGGAGCTGTTTTTT CASSLVPGANTGELFF
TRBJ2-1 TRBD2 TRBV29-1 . TGCAGCGCTGGACTAGCGGGGGCCGGCAATGAGCAGTTCTTC CSAGLAGAGNEQFF
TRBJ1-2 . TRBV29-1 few TGCAGCGTTGTTCGGGTTTCGGGAGATGGCTACACCTTC CSVVRVSGDGYTF
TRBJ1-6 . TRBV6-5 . TGTGCCAGCAGTTACACCAGACAGTTCTATAATTCACCCCTCCACTTT CASSYTRQFYNSPLHF
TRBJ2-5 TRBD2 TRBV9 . TGTGCCAGCAGCGCCCGACTAGCGGGGACTCAAGAGACCCAGTACTTC CASSARLAGTQETQYF
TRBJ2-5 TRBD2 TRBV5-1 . TGCGCCAGCAGCTTGTCAACTAGCGGGGACCAAGAGACCCAGTACTTC CASSLSTSGDQETQYF
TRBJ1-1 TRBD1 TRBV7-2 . TGTGCCAGCAGCTCGGGGACAGTCACTGAAGCTTTCTTT CASSSGTVTEAFF
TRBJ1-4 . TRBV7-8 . TGTGCCAGCAGCTTCGATTCAGCTAGTGAAAAACTGTTTTTT CASSFDSASEKLFF
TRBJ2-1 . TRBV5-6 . TGTGCCAGCAGCTTGGTGCCCTCTACGGGGTCCAATGAGCAGTTCTTC CASSLVPSTGSNEQFF
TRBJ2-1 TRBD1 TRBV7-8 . TGTGCCAGCAGTCAGAGCGGACAGGGGTTAGGGGAGCAGTTCTTC CASSQSGQGLGEQFF
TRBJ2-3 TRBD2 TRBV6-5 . TGTGCCAGCAGTTATCTAGCGGGGGCGACAGATACGCAGTATTTT CASSYLAGATDTQYF
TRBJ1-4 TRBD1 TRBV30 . TGTGCCTGGAGGACCAGAGGACAGGCCTCAACTAATGAAAAACTGTTTTTT CAWRTRGQASTNEKLFF
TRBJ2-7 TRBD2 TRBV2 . TGTGCCAGCAGCGAGAGTTGGCTGGGACTAGCGGGGGGGCTCGAGCAGTACTTC CASSESWLGLAGGLEQYF
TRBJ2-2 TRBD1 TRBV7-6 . TGTGCCAGCAGCCATGACAGGGGGATTAGGACCGGGGAGCTGTTTTTT CASSHDRGIRTGELFF
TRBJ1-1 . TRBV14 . TGTGCCAGCAGCCAAGATGTCCGGGGGATCACTGAAGCTTTCTTT CASSQDVRGITEAFF